The 8 T cell receptor beta chains in this list originate from one sample, sequenced in a study of blood T cell repertoires in COVID-19. The repertoire was sequenced with immunoSEQ multiplex PCR; TCRdb's copy has only in-frame clones and lacks some. This sample has roughly 90,000 clones, with more than 75% found just once. Sequenced material: peripheral blood. The receptors originated from a human donor in a cohort sampled during active COVID-19.

J is TRBJ1-2 and V is TRBV15; TRBD1 is a possible D gene (6 bases). The CDR3 is 19 amino acids. Germline CDR1 LNHNV, CDR2 YYDKDF (reference sequence). The V and J ends lost 0 bases and 0 bases respectively, with 20 bases between them. This chain's CDR3 is CATSRDLSLRDNSNYGYTF. CDR3 sequence (DNA): TGTGCCACCAGCAGAGATCTTTCCCTCCGGGACAATTCTAACTATGGCTACACCTTC.

J is TRBJ1-5 and V is TRBV2, with D uncertain. Looked up from germline, CDR1 is SNHLY and CDR2 is FYNNEI. V was cut by 4 bases and J by 0 bases, with 7 bases left in between. CDR3 size: 14 residues. The CDR3 sequence is CASSGQNSNQPQHF. The CDR3 coding sequence is TGTGCCAGCAGTGGACAAAATAGCAATCAGCCCCAGCATTTT.

This sequence joins TRBV2 and TRBJ1-4; 9 positions agree with TRBD1. This CDR3 contains 15 residues. The germline V gene encodes CDR1 SNHLY and CDR2 FYNNEI. V shed 5 bases and J 4 bases; nucleotides not matched to a gene: 5. The CDR3 loop reads CASSTTGGLNEKLFF. As DNA, the CDR3 is TGTGCCAGCAGTACGACAGGGGGTCTTAATGAAAAACTGTTTTTT. Together with reference TRBV2 and TRBJ1-4, the CDR3 gives the full variable domain: EPEVTQTPSHQVTQMGQEVILRCVPISNHLYFYWYRQILGQKVEFLVSFYNNEISEKSEIFDDQFSVERPDGSNFTLKIRSTKLEDSAMYFCASSTTGGLNEKLFFGSGTQLSVL.

The rearrangement uses TRBV3-1 (or the pseudogene TRBV3-2) and TRBJ1-2, with D perhaps matching TRBD1 (6 bases). Germline CDR1 is LGHDT and CDR2 is YNNKEL (reference sequence). Deletions cut 5 bases from V and 4 bases from J, with 17 bases between. This CDR3 has 15 residues. The CDR3 loop is CASSRGSRPFYGYTF. The CDR3 bases are TGTGCCAGCAGCAGGGGGAGCAGGCCTTTCTATGGCTACACCTTC.

The chain joins TRBV3-1 (or the pseudogene TRBV3-2) to TRBJ2-1; TRBD2 agrees at 7 bases. V shed 0 bases and J 3 bases; nucleotides not matched to a gene: 5. CDR1 is LGHDT and CDR2 is YNNKEL in the germline V gene (reference sequence). CDR3 size: 16 residues. The CDR3 bases are TGTGCCAGCAGCCAAGATCCTAGCGGCCACTACAATGAGCAGTTCTTC. Amino acid sequence: CASSQDPSGHYNEQFF.

The rearrangement joins TRBV18 to TRBJ2-1; 7 nucleotides align to TRBD2. CDR1 and CDR2 (germline): KGHSH, LQKENI. The CDR3 totals 16 residues. The ends lost 3 bases at V and 0 bases at J; junction bases unmatched: 5. CDR3 coding DNA: TGTGCCAGCTCACCCCTCACTAGCGACTCCTACAATGAGCAGTTCTTC. This encodes CASSPLTSDSYNEQFF.

This chain joins TRBV6-6 and TRBJ2-7, with D perhaps matching TRBD1 (6 bases). CDR3 length: 14 amino acids. Trimming stripped 6 bases from V and 0 bases from J, with 12 bases between. The germline gives CDR1 MNHNY, CDR2 SVGAGI (reference sequence). In DNA, the CDR3 is TGTGCCAGCAGCACCCGACAGGACTCCTACGAGCAGTACTTC. Encoded protein: CASSTRQDSYEQYF.

The rearrangement uses TRBV27 and TRBJ2-3, with a weak D call TRBD2 (6 bases). The CDR3 is 16 amino acids. Per the germline V gene, CDR1 is MNHEY and CDR2 is SMNVEV (reference sequence). V was pared by 4 bases and J by 3 bases, with 17 bases between. CDR3 amino acids: CASSWRAIGGTDTQYF. The CDR3 region has the DNA TGTGCCAGCAGTTGGAGGGCCATCGGTGGGACAGATACGCAGTATTTT.